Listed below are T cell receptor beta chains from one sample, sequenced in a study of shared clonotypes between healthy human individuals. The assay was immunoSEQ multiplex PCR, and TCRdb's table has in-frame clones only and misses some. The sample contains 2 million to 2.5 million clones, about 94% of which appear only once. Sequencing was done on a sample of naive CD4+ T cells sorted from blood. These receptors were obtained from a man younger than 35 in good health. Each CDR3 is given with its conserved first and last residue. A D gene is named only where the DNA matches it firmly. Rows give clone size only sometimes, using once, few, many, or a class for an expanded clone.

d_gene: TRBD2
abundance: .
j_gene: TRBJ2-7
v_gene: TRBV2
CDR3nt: TGTGCCAGCAGGTATCGGTCTAGCGGGGGTTACGAGCAGTACTTC
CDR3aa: CASRYRSSGGYEQYF

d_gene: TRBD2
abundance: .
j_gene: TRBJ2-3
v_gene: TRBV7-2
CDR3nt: TGTGCCAGCAGCTTAACGGCGGGAGGCACAGATACGCAGTATTTT
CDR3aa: CASSLTAGGTDTQYF

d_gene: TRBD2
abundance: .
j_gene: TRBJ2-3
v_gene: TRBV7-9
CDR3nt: TGTGCCAGCAGCTTAGGGGGAGGGCATGGAGATACGCAGTATTTT
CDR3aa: CASSLGGGHGDTQYF

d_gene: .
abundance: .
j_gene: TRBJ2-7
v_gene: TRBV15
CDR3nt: TGTGCCACCAGCAGAGATCTGATGGGAACCTACGAGCAGTACTTC
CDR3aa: CATSRDLMGTYEQYF

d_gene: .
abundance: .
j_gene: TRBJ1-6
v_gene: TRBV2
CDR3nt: TGTGCCAGCAGTCCCCGACAGTATAATTCACCCCTCCACTTT
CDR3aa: CASSPRQYNSPLHF

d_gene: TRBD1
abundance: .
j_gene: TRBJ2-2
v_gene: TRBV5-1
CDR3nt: TGCGCCAGCACGCACAGGGGGCAGGCCACCGGGGAGCTGTTTTTT
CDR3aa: CASTHRGQATGELFF

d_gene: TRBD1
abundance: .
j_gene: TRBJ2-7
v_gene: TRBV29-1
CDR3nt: TGCAGCGTTGGGGACAGATCCTACGAGCAGTACTTC
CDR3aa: CSVGDRSYEQYF

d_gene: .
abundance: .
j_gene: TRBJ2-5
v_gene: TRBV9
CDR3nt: TGTGCCAGCAGCGTAGAAAGGCCTTACGTGGAGACCCAGTACTTC
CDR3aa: CASSVERPYVETQYF

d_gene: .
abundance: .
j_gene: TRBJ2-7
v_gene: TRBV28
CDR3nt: TGTGCCAGCGCGGGGGCAGGGATTCCCTACGAGCAGTACTTC
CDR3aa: CASAGAGIPYEQYF

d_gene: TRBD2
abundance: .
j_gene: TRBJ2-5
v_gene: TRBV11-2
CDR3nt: TGTGCCAGCAGCTTAAGCGGGAGACCCCAAGAGACCCAGTACTTC
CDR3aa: CASSLSGRPQETQYF

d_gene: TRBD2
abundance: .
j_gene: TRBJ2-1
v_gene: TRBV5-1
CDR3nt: TGCGCCAGCAGCTTGGAAACTAGCGGGGGGCACAATGAGCAGTTCTTC
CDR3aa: CASSLETSGGHNEQFF

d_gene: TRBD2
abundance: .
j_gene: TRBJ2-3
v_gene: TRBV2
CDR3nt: TGTGCCAGCAGTGGGCGACTAGCGGGAGCCTCCCAGTATTTT
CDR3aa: CASSGRLAGASQYF

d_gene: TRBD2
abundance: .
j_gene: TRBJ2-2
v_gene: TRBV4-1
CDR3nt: TGCGCCAGCAGCCAAGGCGGGAGACGGGGCGGGGAGCTGTTTTTT
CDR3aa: CASSQGGRRGGELFF

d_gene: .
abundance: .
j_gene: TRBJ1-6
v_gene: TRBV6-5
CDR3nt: TGTGCCAGCAGTTCCCTGGACCCCTATAATTCACCCCTCCACTTT
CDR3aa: CASSSLDPYNSPLHF

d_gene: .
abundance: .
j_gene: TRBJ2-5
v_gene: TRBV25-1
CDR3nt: TGTGCCAGCAGTGAACCCCGTCTACTCCAAGAGACCCAGTACTTC
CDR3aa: CASSEPRLLQETQYF

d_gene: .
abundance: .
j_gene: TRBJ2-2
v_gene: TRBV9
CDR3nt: TGTGCCAGCAGCGTAGGGCAGGGGAGAAACACCGGGGAGCTGTTTTTT
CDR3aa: CASSVGQGRNTGELFF

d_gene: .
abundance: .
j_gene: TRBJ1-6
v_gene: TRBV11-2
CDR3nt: TGTGCCAGCAGCGGTCTGAGGGATAATTCACCCCTCCACTTT
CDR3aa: CASSGLRDNSPLHF

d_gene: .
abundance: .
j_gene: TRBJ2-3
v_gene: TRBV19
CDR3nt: TGTGCCAGTAGTATATTGACCACGGAGGATACGCAGTATTTT
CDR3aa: CASSILTTEDTQYF

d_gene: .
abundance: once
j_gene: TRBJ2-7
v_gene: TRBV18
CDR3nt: TGTGCCAGCTCACCCGGGGTTTCCTACGAGCAGTACTTC
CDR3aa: CASSPGVSYEQYF

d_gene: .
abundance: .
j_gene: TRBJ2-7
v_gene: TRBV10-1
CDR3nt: TGCGCCAGCAGTGAGTCGAACCCGCCGAGGCAGTACTTC
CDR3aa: CASSESNPPRQYF

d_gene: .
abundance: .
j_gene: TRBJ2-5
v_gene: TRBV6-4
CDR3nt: TGTGCCAGCAGTGACTCTAGGCAGGGTCAAGAGACCCAGTACTTC
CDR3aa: CASSDSRQGQETQYF

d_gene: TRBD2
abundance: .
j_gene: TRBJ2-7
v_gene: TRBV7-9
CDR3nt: TGTGCCAGCAGCCCTCTCGGGGGGACTAGCGGTCGAATGCACGAGCAGTACTTC
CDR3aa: CASSPLGGTSGRMHEQYF

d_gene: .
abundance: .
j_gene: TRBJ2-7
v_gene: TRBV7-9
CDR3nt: TGTGCCAGCAGCTCAAAGCCGTCCAGGGTGGAATCCTACGAGCAGTACTTC
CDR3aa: CASSSKPSRVESYEQYF

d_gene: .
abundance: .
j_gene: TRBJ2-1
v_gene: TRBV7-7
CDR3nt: TGTGCTAGCAGCATGGGGGTCCTCTCCAATGAGCAGTTCTTC
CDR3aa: CASSMGVLSNEQFF

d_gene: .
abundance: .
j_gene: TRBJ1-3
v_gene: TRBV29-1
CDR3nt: TGCAGCGTTGAGTTAGGGCCCTCTGGAAACACCATATATTTT
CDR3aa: CSVELGPSGNTIYF

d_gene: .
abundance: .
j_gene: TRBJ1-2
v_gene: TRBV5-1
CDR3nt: TGCGCCAGCAGGGAAGCTAACTATGGCTACACCTTC
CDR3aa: CASREANYGYTF

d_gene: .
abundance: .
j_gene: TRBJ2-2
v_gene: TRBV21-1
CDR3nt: TGTGCCACCTCTCGTGAAGGGAGTCACACCGGGGAGCTGTTTTTT
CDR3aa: CATSREGSHTGELFF

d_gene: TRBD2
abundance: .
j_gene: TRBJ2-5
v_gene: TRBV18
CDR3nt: TGTGCCAGCTCACAAGGACTAGCGGGAGCTCCAATCCAAGAGACCCAGTACTTC
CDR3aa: CASSQGLAGAPIQETQYF

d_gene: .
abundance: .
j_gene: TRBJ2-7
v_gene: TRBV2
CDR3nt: TGTGCCAGCAGTGTAGGGACCTCCTACGAGCAGTACTTC
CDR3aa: CASSVGTSYEQYF

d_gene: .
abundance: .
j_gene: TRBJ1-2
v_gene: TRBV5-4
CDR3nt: TGTGCCAGCAGCTTGGAACAGTTTAACTATGGCTACACCTTC
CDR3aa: CASSLEQFNYGYTF

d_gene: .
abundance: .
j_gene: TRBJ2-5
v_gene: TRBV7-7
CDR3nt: TGTGCTAGCAGCTTCGGGGCGGGAGAGACCCAGTACTTC
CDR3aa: CASSFGAGETQYF

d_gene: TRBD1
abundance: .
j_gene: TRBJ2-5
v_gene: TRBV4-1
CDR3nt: TGCGCCAGCAGCTGGACAGGGTCCGAGACCCAGTACTTC
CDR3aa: CASSWTGSETQYF

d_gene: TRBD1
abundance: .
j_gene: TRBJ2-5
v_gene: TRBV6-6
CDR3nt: TGTGCCAGCAGTGACCAGGGGGCGGAGACCCAGTACTTC
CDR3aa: CASSDQGAETQYF

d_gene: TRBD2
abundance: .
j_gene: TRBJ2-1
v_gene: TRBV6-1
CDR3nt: TGTGCCAGCAGTGACCCAGAGCGGGGGACCTACAATGAGCAGTTCTTC
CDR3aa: CASSDPERGTYNEQFF

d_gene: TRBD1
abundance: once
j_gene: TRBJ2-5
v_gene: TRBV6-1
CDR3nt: TGTGCCAGCACCCGAAGACAGGGCCTCCAAGAGACCCAGTACTTC
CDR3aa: CASTRRQGLQETQYF

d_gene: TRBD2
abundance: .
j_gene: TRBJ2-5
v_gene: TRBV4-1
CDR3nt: TGCGCCAGCAGCCCTGGACTAGCGGGAGTAGGAGAGACCCAGTACTTC
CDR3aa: CASSPGLAGVGETQYF

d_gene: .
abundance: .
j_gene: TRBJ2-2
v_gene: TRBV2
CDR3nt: TGTGCCAGCAGTTCTGACAGCGTTAACACCGGGGAGCTGTTTTTT
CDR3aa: CASSSDSVNTGELFF

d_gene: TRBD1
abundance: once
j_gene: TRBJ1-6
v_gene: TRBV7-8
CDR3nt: TGTGCCAGCAGCTTCGGGGCACAGGGGAATTATTCACCCCTCCACTTT
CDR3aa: CASSFGAQGNYSPLHF

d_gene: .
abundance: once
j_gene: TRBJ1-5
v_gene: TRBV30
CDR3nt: TGTGCCTGGAGTAGGACGAGGGATCAGCCCCAGCATTTT
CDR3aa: CAWSRTRDQPQHF

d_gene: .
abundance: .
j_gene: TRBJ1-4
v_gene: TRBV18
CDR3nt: TGTGCCAGCTCACCACCGTCCTTCGGAGTTCGGAATGAAAAACTGTTTTTT
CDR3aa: CASSPPSFGVRNEKLFF

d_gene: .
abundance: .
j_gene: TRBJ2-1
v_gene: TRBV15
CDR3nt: TGTGCCACCCGGGGCCGGACAGCTAACAATGAGCAGTTCTTC
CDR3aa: CATRGRTANNEQFF

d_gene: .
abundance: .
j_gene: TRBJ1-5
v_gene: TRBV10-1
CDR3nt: TGCGCCAGCAGTGAGGGTCCCGAGGTCTATAGCAATCAGCCCCAGCATTTT
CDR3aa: CASSEGPEVYSNQPQHF

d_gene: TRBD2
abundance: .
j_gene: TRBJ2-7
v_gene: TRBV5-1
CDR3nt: TGCGCCAGCAGCTCCGGCCGACTAGCGGGGGACCCCTACGAGCAGTACTTC
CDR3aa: CASSSGRLAGDPYEQYF

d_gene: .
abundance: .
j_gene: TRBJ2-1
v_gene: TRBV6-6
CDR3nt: TGTGCCAGCAGTTACGACGAACACTCCTACAATGAGCAGTTCTTC
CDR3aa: CASSYDEHSYNEQFF

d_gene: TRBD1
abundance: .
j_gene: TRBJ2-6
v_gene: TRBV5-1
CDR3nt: TGCGCCAGCAGCTCCTCGAGGGACAGGGGGTCTGGGGCCAACGTCCTGACTTTC
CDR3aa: CASSSSRDRGSGANVLTF

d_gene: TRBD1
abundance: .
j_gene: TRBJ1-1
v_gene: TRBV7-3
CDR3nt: TGTGCCAGCAGCAAGACCGGGACAGGGGTTACTGAAGCTTTCTTT
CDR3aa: CASSKTGTGVTEAFF

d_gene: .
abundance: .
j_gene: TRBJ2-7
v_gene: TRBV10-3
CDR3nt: TGTGCCATCAGTGAGCCACCAGCCCACGAGCAGTACTTC
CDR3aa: CAISEPPAHEQYF

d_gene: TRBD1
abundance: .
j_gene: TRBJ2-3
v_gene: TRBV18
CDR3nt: TGTGCCAGCTCACCTCGACAGGGGGCGACCACAGATACGCAGTATTTT
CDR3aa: CASSPRQGATTDTQYF

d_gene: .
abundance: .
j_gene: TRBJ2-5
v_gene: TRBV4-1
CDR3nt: TGCGCCAGCAGCCATTCCAGGGAGCGGGAGACCCAGTACTTC
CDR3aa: CASSHSRERETQYF

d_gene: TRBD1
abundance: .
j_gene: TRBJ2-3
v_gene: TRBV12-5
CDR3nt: TGTGCTAGTGGTCACGGACAGGGTGACACAGATACGCAGTATTTT
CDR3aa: CASGHGQGDTDTQYF

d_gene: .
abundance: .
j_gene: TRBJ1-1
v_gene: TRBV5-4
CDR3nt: TGTGCCAGCAAGAACATGAACACTGAAGCTTTCTTT
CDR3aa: CASKNMNTEAFF

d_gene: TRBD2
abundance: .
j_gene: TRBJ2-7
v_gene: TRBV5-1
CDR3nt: TGCGCCAGCAGCCCCAGCGGGGGCTCCTACGAGCAGTACTTC
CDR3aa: CASSPSGGSYEQYF

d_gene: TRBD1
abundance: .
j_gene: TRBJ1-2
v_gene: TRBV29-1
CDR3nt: TGCAGCGGTGGGACAGACATCTATGGCTACACCTTC
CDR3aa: CSGGTDIYGYTF

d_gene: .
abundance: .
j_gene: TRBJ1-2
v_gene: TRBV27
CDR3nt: TGTGCCAGCAGTTTAAGGGAGGGAAATGGCTACACCTTC
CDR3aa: CASSLREGNGYTF

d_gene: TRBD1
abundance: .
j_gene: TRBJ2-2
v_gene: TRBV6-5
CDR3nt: TGTGCCAGCAGTTACGGGACAGCGAATTACAGGGGGGAGCTGTTTTTT
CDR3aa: CASSYGTANYRGELFF

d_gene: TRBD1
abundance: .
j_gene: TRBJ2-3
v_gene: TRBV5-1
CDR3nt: TGCGCCAGCAGCCTCGGACAGGGCCAGACAGATACGCAGTATTTT
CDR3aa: CASSLGQGQTDTQYF

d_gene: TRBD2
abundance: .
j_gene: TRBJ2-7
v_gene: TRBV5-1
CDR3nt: TGCGCCAGCAGCTTGGTCGCTAGCGGGGGATCTCACGAGCAGTACTTC
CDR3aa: CASSLVASGGSHEQYF

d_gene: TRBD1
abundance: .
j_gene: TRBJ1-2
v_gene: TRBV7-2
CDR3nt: TGTGCCAGCAGCTTACTGGCAGGGGGCGGCTACACCTTC
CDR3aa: CASSLLAGGGYTF

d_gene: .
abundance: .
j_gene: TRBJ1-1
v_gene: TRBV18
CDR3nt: TGTGCCAGCTCACCTACAGTAAACACTGAAGCTTTCTTT
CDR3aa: CASSPTVNTEAFF